These 10 T cell receptor beta chains were all obtained from the same sample, sequenced in a study of post-analysis software for immune sequencing data. Built from TCR beta cDNA, the libraries had unique molecular identifiers in them. TCRdb re-analysed the PCR reads in MiXCR, keeping a single row per CDR3 protein. The table records hundreds of thousands of distinct CDR3 sequences, about 40% of them present only once. Study-wide findings and caveats: Controls showed lower frequencies than patients for a few TRBV segments, and TRBV5-6, TRBV5-1 and TRBV20-1 were among these.

Their specific antigens are unknown. Sequenced input: blood. The receptors stem from a girl between 10 and 17 years old with multiple sclerosis.

V gene TRBV7-8 combines with J gene TRBJ1-1; D perhaps matches TRBD1 (6 bases). Germline values: CDR1 SGHVS, CDR2 FQNEAQ. Trimming removed 5 bases at V and 2 bases at J, with 15 bases between. This CDR3 has 15 residues. The CDR3 DNA reads TGTGCCAGCAGCCCGTACATTGGGGGCAACACTGAAGCTTTCTTT. Translating gives CASSPYIGGNTEAFF.

This clonotype occurred a few times. This chain uses TRBV7-2 with TRBJ2-7; D might be TRBD1 or TRBD2, each matching 5 bases. CDR1 is SGHTA, CDR2 FQGNSA, per germline. This CDR3 is 14 amino acids long. Trimming shortened V by 1 base and J by 6 bases, and 13 bases separated the two germline ends. The CDR3 DNA sequence: TGTGCCAGCAGCTTAGGTCAGAAAGGGACCGAGCAGTACTTC. It codes for CASSLGQKGTEQYF.

The chain employs TRBV20-1 and TRBJ2-7, with unresolved D. Near its end, the DNA agrees better with TRBJ2-5, so the J call may be wrong. Germline V gives CDR1 DFQATT, CDR2 SNEGSKA (reference sequence). CDR3 length equals 13 residues. The CDR3 DNA follows: TGCAGTGCTAGCCCGAGTCTAGGGGAGACCCAGTACTTC. Its protein is CSASPSLGETQYF.

The chain employs TRBV3-1 and TRBJ1-5; D gene uncertain. Germline-derived CDR1 and CDR2 are LGHDT and YNNKEL (reference sequence). V was trimmed by 1 base and J by 11 bases, leaving 12 bases between them. The CDR3 has 13 residues. Here the CDR3 reads CASSQGAGDTQHF. As DNA, the CDR3 is TGTGCCAGCAGCCAAGGTGCCGGGGATACCCAGCATTTT.

This clonotype was found many times. The chain carries TRBV7-2 and TRBJ2-1; 9 bases are a match to TRBD2. This CDR3 has 15 amino acids. The germline V gene has CDR1 SGHTA and CDR2 FQGNSA. The junction had 1 base not matched to a gene; V was cut back by 1 base and J by 3 bases. The CDR3 region has the DNA TGTGCCAGCAGCTTAGGAGCGGGAGGCTACAATGAGCAGTTCTTC. Amino acids: CASSLGAGGYNEQFF.

On this clonotype: At one end, the junction sequence differs from germline, possibly due to a read error. The chain recombines TRBV5-6 with TRBJ2-1; a possible D gene is TRBD1 (5 bases). CDR3 size: 11 residues. Per germline, CDR1 SGHDT and CDR2 YYEEEE. This chain's CDR3 is CASCFAGEQFF. The CDR3, as DNA: TGTGCCAGCTGCTTCGCAGGGGAGCAGTTCTTC.

This clonotype appeared a single time. V and J are TRBV12-3 or TRBV12-4 and TRBJ2-5; 7 bases fit TRBD2. The junction had 21 bases not matched to a gene; V was cut back by 6 bases and J by 11 bases. There are 16 residues in the CDR3. The CDR3 DNA follows: TGTGCCAGCAGGAAAATAGCGGGTATTATGAACAATGAGCAGTACTTC. Its protein is CASRKIAGIMNNEQYF.

The chain has TRBV6-1 and TRBJ2-1, with 13 bases matching TRBD2. The V segment lost 5 bases and the J segment 4 bases; nucleotides outside the gene matches: 17. The CDR3 consists of 20 residues. Germline CDR1 and CDR2: MNHNS and SASEGT. The CDR3 sequence: CASSRYNSGTSGGVYNEQFF. In DNA, the CDR3 is TGTGCCAGCAGTCGATACAATTCGGGTACTAGCGGGGGGGTGTACAATGAGCAGTTCTTC.

This clonotype was picked up many times. V gene TRBV4-2 combines with J gene TRBJ2-7; a weak D match, TRBD2 (6 bases). This CDR3 spans 18 amino acids. Per germline, CDR1 LGHNA and CDR2 YNFKEQ. Between the trimmed V and J ends, which lost 1 base and 3 bases, there was a span of 22 bases. This CDR3 is CASSQARTTPQNIYEQYF. CDR3 DNA: TGTGCCAGCAGCCAAGCACGGACTACGCCCCAAAACATCTACGAGCAGTACTTC.

The chain uses TRBV12-3 or TRBV12-4 and TRBJ2-5, with 10 bases that match TRBD1. Judging by the DNA end, TRBJ2-7 fits better; the J call may be wrong. This CDR3 is built from 17 residues. In DNA form, the CDR3 reads TGTGCCAGCAGTAGACGGGTATCCGGGACAGGGGCCCACGAGCAGTACTTC. Its protein product is CASSRRVSGTGAHEQYF.